This record covers a single TCR beta chain. No antigen is known for it. TCRdb independently ran MiXCR on the RACE reads; one entry per CDR3 protein. The sample contains tens of thousands of distinct CDR3 sequences, 9.3% of which appear only once. The CDR3 runs to 15 residues. Germline V gene sequence: CDR1 LGHNA, CDR2 YNFKEQ. V was trimmed by 4 bases and J by 2 bases, leaving 15 bases between them. This entry comes from a study of human T cells and chemical hapten exposure. Study at large: Doses of diphenylcyclopropenone went to the patients' scalps weekly throughout the approximately 25-week study. Overall study results and limits: Since the donors had alopecia, their immune response may not be the same as that of healthy people. The formation of large CDR3 similarity clusters by expanded TCRs significantly exceeded that of controls.

Time point specified: patch test 1, 2 weeks after DPC sensitization. Sample treatment: therapeutic diphenylcyclopropenone sensitization with weekly scalp DPC. Sequences were derived from whole blood, sampled in connection with sensitization to the hapten diphenylcyclopropenone (DPC). This chain uses TRBV4-2 with TRBJ2-7, with a weak D call TRBD1 (6 bases). The clonotype comes from a woman aged 45-60 years with alopecia areata. Some clones in this sample may be carry-over from other donors' samples. The CDR3 DNA reads TGTGCCAGCAGCCCTCGATCGACAGGTGCCTACGAGCAGTACTTC. As protein: CASSPRSTGAYEQYF.